A single sample is the source of the 10 T cell receptor beta chains below, sequenced in a study of blood T cell repertoires in COVID-19 (dated by TCRdb to 2020 to 2021). Libraries were made using the immunoSEQ multiplex PCR assay. TCRdb re-hosts the immuneACCESS table, in-frame sequences only. Its copies lack some clones; in the studies checked, an unresolved V gene accounts for under half of them, and the cause for the rest is not known. Here the sample has around 15,000 clones; around 88% occur a single time. The ten largest clonotypes hold less than 3.5% of the sample. Sequencing was performed on peripheral blood. These receptors were obtained from a human donor in a cohort sampled during active COVID-19.

Details on this clone: Other nucleotide sequences from this sample produce the same CDR3. This chain links TRBV3-1 (or the pseudogene TRBV3-2) with TRBJ2-3; D is undetermined. The CDR3 length is 12 residues. The ends were cut back, 4 bases at V and 4 bases at J, with 6 bases in the middle. Per the germline V gene, CDR1 is LGHDT and CDR2 is YNNKEL (reference sequence). The CDR3 DNA sequence: TGTGCCAGCAGCCCAAGCGCAGATACGCAGTATTTT. Protein: CASSPSADTQYF.

The V gene is TRBV4-1, the J gene TRBJ1-1, with no clear D. Trimming removed 0 bases at V and 0 bases at J, with 8 bases between. The CDR3 totals 15 residues. Per germline, CDR1 MGHRA and CDR2 YSYEKL. The CDR3 region has the DNA TGCGCCAGCAGCCAAGAGAGAGGGATGAACACTGAAGCTTTCTTT. It is translated as CASSQERGMNTEAFF.

For this clone: This specimen includes other DNA sequences encoding the same CDR3. This chain connects TRBV5-6 to TRBJ2-5; D not resolved. Germline V lookup: CDR1 SGHDT, CDR2 YYEEEE. The CDR3 is 13 amino acids. V was cut by 4 bases and J by 2 bases, with 9 bases left in between. CDR3: CASSHGVQETQYF. CDR3 DNA: TGTGCCAGCAGCCACGGAGTACAAGAGACCCAGTACTTC.

A remark on this clone: Other DNA sequences within the sample encode an identical CDR3. V usage is TRBV27 and J usage is TRBJ2-3, with D uncertain. The ends were cut back, 2 bases at V and 0 bases at J, with 9 bases in the middle. The CDR3 runs 15 residues. Germline V gene lookup returns CDR1 MNHEY and CDR2 SMNVEV (reference sequence). The chain's CDR3 is CASSLGHPSTDTQYF. The CDR3 DNA reads TGTGCCAGCAGTTTAGGGCACCCCAGCACAGATACGCAGTATTTT.

The chain links TRBV7-3 to TRBJ2-5, with 9 bases that match TRBD2. This CDR3 is built from 14 residues. V was pared by 3 bases and J by 3 bases, with 2 bases of the junction left unmatched. Germline CDR1 SGHTA, CDR2 FQGTGA. The CDR3 nucleotides are TGTGCCAGCAGCTTGATAGCGGGGGAAGAGACCCAGTACTTC. Amino acids: CASSLIAGEETQYF.

The chain couples TRBV6-5 to TRBJ1-2; 9 bases map to TRBD1. Germline V CDR1 and CDR2: MNHEY, SVGAGI. The CDR3 spans 15 residues. Trimming at V came to 7 bases and at J to 2 bases, leaving 8 bases not matched to a gene. CDR3 residues: CASNQPGQGNYGYTF. The CDR3, as DNA: TGTGCCAGCAATCAACCGGGACAGGGCAACTATGGCTACACCTTC.

The table lists this clone with a count of one. The chain carries TRBV12-3 or TRBV12-4 and TRBJ2-2; unclear D gene. V gave up 4 bases and J gave up 5 bases, with 8 bases separating them. CDR3 length: 13 residues. This CDR3 reads CASSYGGTGELFF. In nucleotides, the CDR3 is TGTGCCAGCAGTTATGGCGGAACCGGGGAGCTGTTTTTT.

V usage is TRBV5-1 and J usage is TRBJ2-5, with a weak D call TRBD1 (6 bases). V lost 5 bases and J 5 bases, leaving 16 bases between the germline ends. Germline V gives CDR1 SGHRS, CDR2 YFSETQ. This CDR3 is built from 14 residues. CDR3: CASRDPAGAETQYF. In DNA form, the CDR3 reads TGCGCCAGCAGAGACCCCGCAGGGGCGGAGACCCAGTACTTC.

The chain is built from TRBV18 and TRBJ2-5, with D maybe TRBD1 (6 bases). The germline V gene has CDR1 KGHSH and CDR2 LQKENI. V lost 8 bases and J 3 bases, leaving 25 bases between the germline ends. This CDR3 contains 17 residues. This CDR3 is CASLPSTGLGAKETQYF. DNA of the CDR3: TGTGCCAGCCTACCTAGTACAGGGTTGGGGGCAAAAGAGACCCAGTACTTC.

This clone occurred a few times. The CDR3 DNA is TGCGCCAGCAGCTTGGGGGTGACAGGGGGCCAGGAGACCCAGTACTTC. Amino acids: CASSLGVTGGQETQYF. The chain joins TRBV5-1 to TRBJ2-5, with TRBD1 identical over 10 bases. Germline lookup yields CDR1 SGHRS and CDR2 YFSETQ. Unmatched junction bases numbered 7, after V lost 0 bases and J lost 5 bases. The CDR3 consists of 16 residues.